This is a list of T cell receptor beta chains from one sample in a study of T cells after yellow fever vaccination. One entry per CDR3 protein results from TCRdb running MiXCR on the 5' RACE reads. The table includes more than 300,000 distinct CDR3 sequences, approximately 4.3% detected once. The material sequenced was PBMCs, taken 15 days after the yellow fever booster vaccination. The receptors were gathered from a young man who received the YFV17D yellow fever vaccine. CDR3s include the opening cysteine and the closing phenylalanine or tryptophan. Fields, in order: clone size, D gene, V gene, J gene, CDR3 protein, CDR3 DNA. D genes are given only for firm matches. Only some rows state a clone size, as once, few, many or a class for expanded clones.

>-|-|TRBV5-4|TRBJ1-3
CASSSSAGPFSGNTIYF
TGTGCCAGCAGCTCTTCGGCCGGGCCCTTCTCTGGAAACACCATATATTTT
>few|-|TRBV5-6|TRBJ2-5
CASSLADGRETQYF
TGTGCCAGCAGCTTGGCCGATGGGAGGGAGACCCAGTACTTC
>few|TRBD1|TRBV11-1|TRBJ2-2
CASSPGQGASTGELFF
TGTGCCAGCAGCCCTGGACAGGGGGCTAGCACCGGGGAGCTGTTTTTT
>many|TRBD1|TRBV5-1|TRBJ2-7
CASSPGRQGVRNEQYF
TGCGCCAGCAGCCCTGGGCGTCAGGGGGTTAGGAACGAGCAGTACTTC
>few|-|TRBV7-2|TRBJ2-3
CASSSTDYSLDTQYF
TGTGCCAGCAGCTCAACGGACTACTCATTAGATACGCAGTATTTT
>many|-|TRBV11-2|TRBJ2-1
CASSFLGVMDEQFF
TGTGCCAGCAGCTTTTTGGGGGTAATGGATGAGCAGTTCTTC
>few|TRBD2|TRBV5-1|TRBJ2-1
CASSLVPTSGGPYNEQFF
TGCGCCAGCAGCTTGGTCCCAACTAGCGGGGGGCCCTACAATGAGCAGTTCTTC
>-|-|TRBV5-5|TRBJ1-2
CASSLEGPGLFYGYTF
TGTGCCAGCAGCTTGGAAGGGCCAGGGCTTTTCTATGGCTACACCTTC
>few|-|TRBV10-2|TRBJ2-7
CASNTGSRAYEQYF
TGCGCCAGCAATACCGGGTCTCGAGCCTACGAGCAGTACTTC
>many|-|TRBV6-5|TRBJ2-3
CASSYSSGDTQYF
TGTGCCAGCAGTTACTCGAGTGGAGATACGCAGTATTTT
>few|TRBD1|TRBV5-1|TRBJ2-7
CASSLAGDRTYEQYF
TGCGCCAGCAGCTTGGCCGGGGACAGGACATACGAGCAGTACTTC
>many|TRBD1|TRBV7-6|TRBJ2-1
CASSADRGIRDEQFF
TGTGCCAGCAGCGCGGACAGGGGGATACGGGATGAGCAGTTCTTC
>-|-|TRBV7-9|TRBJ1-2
CASSLPPANYGYTF
TGTGCCAGCAGCTTACCTCCGGCCAACTATGGCTACACCTTC
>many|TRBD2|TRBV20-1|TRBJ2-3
CSASIGTSGVGDTQYF
TGCAGTGCTTCCATAGGGACTAGCGGGGTAGGAGATACGCAGTATTTT
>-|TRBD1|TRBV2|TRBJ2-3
CASSVNRGYGDTQYF
TGTGCCAGCAGTGTAAACAGGGGATACGGAGATACGCAGTATTTT
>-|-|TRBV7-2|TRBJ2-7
CASSFNREAYEQYF
TGTGCCAGCAGCTTTAACAGGGAGGCCTACGAGCAGTACTTC
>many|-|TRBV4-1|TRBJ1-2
CASSQEGGSYGYTF
TGCGCCAGCAGCCAAGAGGGGGGGTCCTATGGCTACACCTTC
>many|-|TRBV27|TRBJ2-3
CASSLSPDTQYF
TGTGCCAGCAGTTTAAGTCCAGATACGCAGTATTTT
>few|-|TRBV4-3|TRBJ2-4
CASSQDHGAKNIQYF
TGCGCCAGCAGCCAAGATCATGGAGCCAAAAACATTCAGTACTTC
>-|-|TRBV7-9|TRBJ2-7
CASSPHDKYEQYF
TGTGCCAGCAGCCCCCATGACAAGTACGAGCAGTACTTC
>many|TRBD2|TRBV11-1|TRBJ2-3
CASSSGMASGLTDTQYF
TGTGCCAGCAGCTCCGGCATGGCTAGCGGCCTCACAGATACGCAGTATTTT
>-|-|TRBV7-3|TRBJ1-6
CASSLYPPGNSPLHF
TGTGCCAGCAGCTTATATCCCCCCGGGAATTCACCCCTCCACTTT
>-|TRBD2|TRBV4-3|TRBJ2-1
CASSQEPSGAWGGNEQFF
TGCGCCAGCAGCCAAGAACCTAGCGGGGCCTGGGGAGGGAATGAGCAGTTCTTC
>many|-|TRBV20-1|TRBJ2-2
CSARDQNTGELFF
TGCAGTGCTAGGGACCAGAACACCGGGGAGCTGTTTTTT
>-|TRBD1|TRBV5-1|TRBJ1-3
CASSFDRGLSGNTIYF
TGCGCCAGCAGCTTCGACAGGGGACTCTCTGGAAACACCATATATTTT
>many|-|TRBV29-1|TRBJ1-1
CSVGRGGTEAFF
TGCAGCGTTGGAAGGGGGGGCACTGAAGCTTTCTTT
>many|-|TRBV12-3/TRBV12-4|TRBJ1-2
CASKMAGIDNYGYTF
TGTGCCAGCAAGATGGCGGGGATTGATAACTATGGCTACACCTTC
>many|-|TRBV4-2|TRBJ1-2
CAARAGFGYTF
TGTGCCGCACGGGCAGGGTTTGGCTACACCTTC
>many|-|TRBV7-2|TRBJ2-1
CASSRAHEQFF
TGTGCCAGCAGCAGGGCCCATGAGCAGTTCTTC
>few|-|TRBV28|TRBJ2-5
CASWTRVPRKETQYF
TGTGCCAGCTGGACACGCGTGCCCAGGAAAGAGACCCAGTACTTC
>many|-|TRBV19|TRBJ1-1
CASSKWDRLGPNTEAFF
TGTGCCAGTAGTAAATGGGACCGACTGGGCCCGAACACTGAAGCTTTCTTT
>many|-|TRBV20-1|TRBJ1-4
CSAFLPTNEKLFF
TGCAGTGCGTTTCTACCAACTAATGAAAAACTGTTTTTT
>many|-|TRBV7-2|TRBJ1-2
CASSLEGWAGSHGYTF
TGTGCCAGCAGCTTAGAAGGGTGGGCAGGGTCCCATGGCTACACCTTC
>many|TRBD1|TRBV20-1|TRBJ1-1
CSASRTTGDTEAFF
TGCAGTGCTAGTCGGACGACAGGGGACACTGAAGCTTTCTTT
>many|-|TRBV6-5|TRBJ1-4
CASSTKWEGWEKLFF
TGTGCCAGCAGTACCAAGTGGGAGGGATGGGAAAAACTGTTTTTT
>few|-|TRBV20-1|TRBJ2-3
CSARRSGDTDTQYF
TGCAGTGCTAGGCGGAGCGGCGACACAGATACGCAGTATTTT
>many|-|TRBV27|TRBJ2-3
CASSLDFTDTQYF
TGTGCCAGCAGTTTAGACTTCACAGATACGCAGTATTTT
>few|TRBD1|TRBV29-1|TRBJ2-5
CSVEGQMQETQYF
TGCAGCGTTGAGGGACAGATGCAAGAGACCCAGTACTTC
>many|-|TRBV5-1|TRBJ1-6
CASSGKPGISPLHF
TGCGCCAGCAGCGGGAAGCCAGGGATTTCACCCCTCCACTTT
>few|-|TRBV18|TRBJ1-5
CASSNLDGGGSSPQHF
TGTGCCAGCTCCAACCTGGACGGGGGGGGCTCCTCGCCCCAGCATTTT
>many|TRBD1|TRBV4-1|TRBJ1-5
CASSQTGDNQPQHF
TGCGCCAGCAGCCAAACAGGGGACAATCAGCCCCAGCATTTT
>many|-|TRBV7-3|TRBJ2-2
CASSRGPNTGELFF
TGTGCCAGCAGCCGGGGGCCGAACACCGGGGAGCTGTTTTTT
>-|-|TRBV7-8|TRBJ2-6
CASSIEDSGANVLTF
TGTGCCAGCAGCATAGAGGACTCTGGGGCCAACGTCCTGACTTTC
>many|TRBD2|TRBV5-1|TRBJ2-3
CASSESGGDTDTQYF
TGCGCCAGCAGTGAAAGCGGGGGTGACACAGATACGCAGTATTTT
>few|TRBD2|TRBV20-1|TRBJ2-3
CSAKRGVGLDTDTQYF
TGCAGTGCTAAGCGGGGGGTCGGTCTTGACACAGATACGCAGTATTTT
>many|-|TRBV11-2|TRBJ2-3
CASSLDLGNTQYF
TGTGCCAGCAGCTTAGATCTAGGGAATACGCAGTATTTT